This T cell receptor (beta chain) was profiled in a study of shared clonotypes between healthy human individuals. Per the germline V gene, CDR1 is MDHEN and CDR2 is SYDVKM. CDR3 size: 14 residues. Trimming at V came to 3 bases and at J to 5 bases, leaving 2 bases not matched to a gene. Scientists sequenced DNA from unsorted PBMC on ten immunoSEQ deep assay plates. Clones were read by immunoSEQ multiplex PCR, and TCRdb kept only the in-frame ones, dropping some. The profile shows hundreds of thousands of clones, roughly 77% of them singletons. The TCR was taken from a woman in her forties in good health. Some clones in this sample may be carry-over from other donors' samples. The sequenced sample consisted of PBMCs. This chain connects TRBV28 to TRBJ2-5; TRBD2 agrees at 11 bases. The CDR3 protein is CASSLVAGGETQYF. The CDR3 DNA is TGTGCCAGCAGTTTGGTAGCGGGAGGGGAGACCCAGTACTTC.